The 22 T cell receptor beta chains in this list originate from one sample, sequenced in a study of metastatic and nonmetastatic thyroid tumors. Nobody among the patients had been given any treatment before thyroid surgery. Via MiXCR, TCRdb re-called the PCR reads. The table records approximately 38,000 clones, less than 20% of them present only once. The sample taken for sequencing was blood. The receptors derive from a female donor with papillary thyroid cancer or a benign thyroid nodule (not recorded which). Some clones in this sample may be carry-over from other donors' samples.

The chain carries TRBV5-1 and TRBJ1-1; TRBD1 matches 9 bases. This CDR3 spans 14 amino acids. Unmatched junction bases numbered 11, after V lost 10 bases and J lost 4 bases. Germline V gives CDR1 SGHRS, CDR2 YFSETQ. The CDR3 is CAGIPGTGSTEAFF. The DNA of the CDR3 is TGCGCCGGCATCCCCGGGACAGGGAGCACTGAAGCTTTCTTT.

At least ten counts were recorded for this clone. The chain is built from TRBV12-5 and TRBJ2-3; D possibly corresponds to TRBD1 (6 bases). The V end lost 5 bases, the J end lost 6 bases, and 9 bases lay between the germline ends. The CDR3 has 12 residues. Germline V CDR1 and CDR2: LGHNT, FRNRAP. The CDR3 spells CASGLDRDTQYF. CDR3 bases: TGTGCTAGTGGTCTCGACAGGGATACGCAGTATTTT.

This clone was seen many times. The chain is built from TRBV25-1 and TRBJ1-5, with 8 bases identical to TRBD1. Germline CDR1 and CDR2: MGHDK and SYGVNS. J gave up 5 bases and V 4 bases, and 13 bases lay outside the gene matches. The CDR3 runs to 17 residues. The CDR3 here is CASSGLDRERVDQPQHF. Written as DNA, the CDR3 is TGTGCCAGCAGTGGGTTGGACAGGGAGAGAGTGGATCAGCCCCAGCATTTT.

The J gene is TRBJ2-2, the V gene TRBV6-1; 9 positions agree with TRBD1. V gave up 2 bases and J gave up 4 bases; unmatched junction bases: 8. The CDR3 consists of 17 residues. Germline CDR1 MNHNS, CDR2 SASEGT. The CDR3 sequence is CASSELQGAGVTGELFF. CDR3 nucleotides: TGTGCCAGCAGTGAACTACAGGGGGCGGGGGTCACCGGGGAGCTGTTTTTT.

This clone showed up just a few times. This sequence joins TRBV9 and TRBJ2-5; the D is unclear. CDR1 and CDR2 from the germline V gene are SGDLS and YYNGEE. V lost 0 bases to trimming and J lost 9 bases, with 9 bases between them. The length of the CDR3 is 12 residues. CDR3 residues: CASSVERVAQYF. The CDR3 nucleotides read TGTGCCAGCAGCGTAGAAAGGGTTGCCCAGTACTTC.

In the case of this clone: Since a much larger clone is just one base distant, this may be a read error. The V call is TRBV19, the J call TRBJ1-5; TRBD1 aligns across 9 bases. The ends lost 11 bases at V and 6 bases at J; junction bases unmatched: 14. Per the germline V gene, CDR1 is LNHDA and CDR2 is SQIVND (reference sequence). The CDR3 extends over 15 amino acids. The DNA of the CDR3 is TGTGCCCTTAGTCCTCAGGACAGGGGAGCTCAGCCCCAGCATTTT. This sequence encodes CALSPQDRGAQPQHF.

This clone was seen many times. DNA of the CDR3: TGTGCCAGCAGTGAATATTGGAGGGGAACGGAAAAACTGTTTTTT. It translates to CASSEYWRGTEKLFF. The genes are TRBV6-1 and TRBJ1-4; TRBD1 is a possible D gene (5 bases). Germline V gives CDR1 MNHNS, CDR2 SASEGT. Trimming pared 2 bases from V and 8 bases from J, leaving 15 bases between. The CDR3 length is 15 residues.

This clone was counted ten times or more. The gene calls are TRBV28 and TRBJ2-3; D ambiguous. Trimming cost V 3 bases and J 5 bases, with 3 bases left between them. The germline V gene has CDR1 MDHEN and CDR2 SYDVKM. This CDR3 contains 11 residues. The CDR3 protein is CASSFRDTQYF. Here the CDR3 DNA reads TGTGCCAGCAGTTTTAGAGATACGCAGTATTTT.

This clone was picked up many times. This sequence joins TRBV29-1 and TRBJ1-4; D perhaps matches TRBD1 (5 bases). V was trimmed by 6 bases and J by 6 bases, leaving 17 bases between them. The germline V gene has CDR1 SQVTM and CDR2 ANQGSEA. This CDR3 spans 14 amino acids. DNA of the CDR3: TGCAGCGTAGGTGGTGGACAACTAGATGAAAAACTGTTTTTT. Its protein is CSVGGGQLDEKLFF.

Many counts were recorded for this clone. The chain has TRBV29-1 and TRBJ2-7, with 8 positions matching TRBD2. The germline V gene encodes CDR1 SQVTM and CDR2 ANQGSEA. The CDR3 has 15 residues. J lost 0 bases, V lost 4 bases, and 8 bases had no gene match. Here the CDR3 reads CSVVLLAGPSYEQYF. DNA for the CDR3: TGCAGCGTTGTCCTCCTAGCGGGCCCCTCCTACGAGCAGTACTTC.

A word on this clone: Given a much more abundant clone one base away, this may be a read error. The V gene is TRBV29-1, the J gene TRBJ2-4; 9 bases are shared with TRBD2. CDR1 SQVTM and CDR2 ANQGSEA come from the germline V gene. The length of the CDR3 is 12 residues. This CDR3 reads CRVFSGSDIQYF. Here the CDR3 DNA reads TGCAGAGTTTTTAGCGGGAGTGACATTCAGTACTTC.

This clone was seen many times. The chain carries TRBV5-6 and TRBJ1-1, with D maybe TRBD1 (5 bases). The V gene lost 4 bases and the J gene lost 1 base, with 14 bases spanning the gap. This CDR3 is 15 amino acids long. The germline V gene has CDR1 SGHDT and CDR2 YYEEEE. CDR3 region: CASSPGRFPNTEAFF. In DNA form, the CDR3 reads TGTGCCAGCAGCCCGGGACGATTTCCGAACACTGAAGCTTTCTTT.

This clone was counted many times. The chain uses TRBV7-9 and TRBJ2-6, with D perhaps being TRBD1 or TRBD2 (5 bases each). Per germline, CDR1 SEHNR and CDR2 FQNEAQ (reference sequence). V was clipped by 1 base and J by 0 bases, with 13 bases between them. CDR3 length equals 18 residues. CDR3 amino acids: CASSLGAGSFSGANVLTF. In nucleotides, the CDR3 is TGTGCCAGCAGCTTAGGGGCAGGGAGTTTCTCTGGGGCCAACGTCCTGACTTTC.

This clone was found many times. The chain recombines TRBV2 with TRBJ2-7, with 9 bases lining up with TRBD1. Germline V gene data show CDR1 as SNHLY and CDR2 as FYNNEI. The V segment lost 8 bases and the J segment 5 bases; nucleotides outside the gene matches: 10. The CDR3 has 14 residues. The CDR3: CASSAGQGTHEQYF. The CDR3 DNA is TGTGCCAGCTCGGCGGGACAGGGAACCCACGAGCAGTACTTC.

This clone is medium-sized in the sample. The chain links TRBV12-3 or TRBV12-4 to TRBJ2-7; the D call may be TRBD1 or TRBD2 (5 bases each). Trimming took off 8 bases at V and 2 bases at J, with 13 bases between the two ends. This CDR3 comprises 13 residues. The CDR3 DNA reads TGTGCCAGCGGGGGAAGTGGTCCCTACGAGCAGTACTTC. Protein product: CASGGSGPYEQYF.

This clone was observed many times. At the DNA level, this CDR3 is encoded by other sequences in the same sample as well. V is TRBV19 and J is TRBJ2-3, with D tentatively TRBD1 (6 bases). V dropped 3 bases and J dropped 7 bases, with 14 bases sitting between them. The CDR3 extends over 14 amino acids. The germline gives CDR1 LNHDA, CDR2 SQIVND (reference sequence). CDR3 loop: CASSMGAGVNTQYF. Here the CDR3 DNA reads TGTGCCAGTAGTATGGGGGCAGGGGTGAATACGCAGTATTTT.

This clone was counted a few times. This rearrangement joins TRBV20-1 to TRBJ1-1; D gene unclear. Trimming removed 7 bases at V and 4 bases at J, with 13 bases between. The CDR3 loop spans 12 amino acids. Per germline, CDR1 DFQATT and CDR2 SNEGSKA (reference sequence). CDR3 DNA sequence: TGCAGTGTGCCCAATGAAGTCACTGAAGCTTTCTTT. Translated, it gives CSVPNEVTEAFF.

This clone showed up just once. The V call is TRBV20-1, the J call TRBJ1-1, with TRBD1 matching 7 bases. J lost 5 bases, V lost 2 bases, and 8 bases had no gene match. This CDR3 region has 14 residues. CDR1 DFQATT and CDR2 SNEGSKA come from the germline V gene (reference sequence). CDR3: CSARPTYRGTEAFF. The CDR3 bases are TGCAGTGCTAGACCGACCTACAGGGGTACTGAAGCTTTCTTT.

There are a few counts of this clone. The chain combines TRBV6-5 with TRBJ1-2, with D uncertain. V was trimmed by 1 base and J by 6 bases, leaving 0 bases between them. Germline CDR1 is MNHEY and CDR2 is SVGAGI. The CDR3 spans 10 residues. CDR3 loop: CASSYYGYTF. The CDR3 DNA is TGTGCCAGCAGTTACTATGGCTACACCTTC.

This clone has ten or more counts. This CDR3 is also generated by other DNA sequences in the sample. V usage is TRBV6-5 and J usage is TRBJ2-5, with TRBD2 identical over 9 bases. The CDR3 consists of 19 residues. Trimming removed 0 bases from V and 5 bases from J; junction bases left unmatched: 16. In germline, CDR1 is MNHEY, CDR2 SVGAGI. This CDR3 is CASSYSFRGSGGGGETQYF. CDR3 bases: TGTGCCAGCAGTTACTCATTCAGGGGTAGCGGGGGCGGTGGGGAGACCCAGTACTTC.

The chain has TRBV18 and TRBJ1-2, with D uncertain. Germline assignment: CDR1 KGHSH and CDR2 LQKENI. CDR3 length: 14 amino acids. Between the trimmed V and J ends, which lost 0 bases and 6 bases, there was a span of 11 bases. CDR3 in amino acids: CASSPPGRVDGYTF. CDR3 DNA: TGTGCCAGCTCACCACCGGGAAGGGTAGATGGCTACACCTTC.

Concerning this clone itself: Relative to the germline gene, one junction end is altered; a read error may explain this. This chain uses TRBV7-9 with TRBJ2-7, with 9 bases identical to TRBD1. The CDR3 runs to 14 residues. CDR1 and CDR2 from the germline V gene are SEHNR and FQNEAQ (reference sequence). The CDR3 here is CASIPDRGPYDQYF. The CDR3, as DNA: TGTGCCAGCATCCCGGACAGGGGCCCCTACGATCAGTACTTC.